Presented here are 23 T cell receptor beta chains from one specimen sequenced in a study of shared clonotypes between healthy human individuals. The data were produced by immunoSEQ multiplex PCR, yet TCRdb's version contains in-frame clones alone and is incomplete. The repertoire holds over 300,000 clones, with roughly 91% as singletons. The specimen was memory CD8+ T cells sorted from blood. The sample's subset: CD45RO+ cells pooled with CCR7-negative TemRA cells. All receptors derive from a man between 18 and 29 years old in good health.

The rearrangement joins TRBV2 to TRBJ1-5; no definite D call. Germline V CDR1 and CDR2: SNHLY, FYNNEI. Trimming took 3 bases from V and 5 from J, leaving 11 bases between them. The CDR3 runs to 14 residues. CDR3: CASSEWQSDQPQHF. The CDR3 nucleotides read TGTGCCAGCAGTGAGTGGCAGTCCGATCAGCCCCAGCATTTT.

V gene TRBV6-1 combines with J gene TRBJ2-7; 7 nucleotides agree with TRBD2. The CDR3 is made up of 14 amino acids. The trim removed 3 bases at V and 3 bases at J, leaving 5 bases unmatched. Germline V gene data show CDR1 as MNHNS and CDR2 as SASEGT. CDR3 bases: TGTGCCAGCAGTGACTTGCGGGGGAACTACGAGCAGTACTTC. Protein sequence: CASSDLRGNYEQYF.

The chain combines TRBV7-9 with TRBJ2-1; 9 nucleotides align to TRBD2. The CDR3 runs to 17 residues. The V gene end was trimmed by 5 bases and the J gene end by 8 bases; junction bases not matched to a gene: 16. Germline V gene lookup returns CDR1 SEHNR and CDR2 FQNEAQ (reference sequence). CDR3 protein: CASSPAGLAWLQYEQFF. The DNA for the CDR3 is TGTGCCAGCAGCCCGGCTGGACTAGCGTGGTTACAATATGAGCAGTTCTTC.

This clone was detected a few times. The same CDR3 arises from other DNA sequences in this sample as well. The V and J genes are TRBV7-8 and TRBJ1-1; no clear D. Germline CDR1 SGHVS, CDR2 FQNEAQ. The CDR3 contains 14 residues. The V end lost 3 bases, the J end lost 0 bases, and 8 bases lay between the germline ends. This CDR3 reads CASSFGQMNTEAFF. The CDR3 DNA sequence: TGTGCCAGCAGCTTCGGGCAAATGAACACTGAAGCTTTCTTT.

Comment on this clone: The sample holds other DNA sequences that translate to the same CDR3. This chain joins TRBV9 and TRBJ1-2; D is perhaps TRBD1 (5 bases). Trimming shortened V by 4 bases and J by 1 base, and 11 bases separated the two germline ends. Germline CDR1 is SGDLS and CDR2 is YYNGEE. The CDR3 has 14 residues. The CDR3 sequence is CASSLGGGNYGYTF. For the CDR3, the DNA is TGTGCCAGCAGCCTTGGCGGGGGTAACTATGGCTACACCTTC.

The J gene is TRBJ2-7, the V gene TRBV18, with no clear D. Trimming shortened V by 4 bases and J by 1 base, and 8 bases separated the two germline ends. CDR1 KGHSH and CDR2 LQKENI come from the germline V gene. This CDR3 is 13 amino acids long. DNA of the CDR3: TGTGCCAGCTCACAATCAGTATCCTACGAGCAGTACTTC. Translation: CASSQSVSYEQYF. The variable domain in full, completed from reference TRBV18 and TRBJ2-7, reads NAGVMQNPRHLVRRRGQEARLRCSPMKGHSHVYWYRQLPEEGLKFMVYLQKENIIDESGMPKERFSAEFPKEGPSILRIQQVVRGDSAAYFCASSQSVSYEQYFGPGTRLTVT.

This clone appeared a single time. V gene TRBV2 combines with J gene TRBJ2-7; a possible D gene is TRBD2 (6 bases). V shed 0 bases and J shed 4 bases, with 13 bases lying between them. CDR3 length: 15 residues. Germline V gene lookup returns CDR1 SNHLY and CDR2 FYNNEI. DNA of the CDR3: TGTGCCAGCAGTGAAGCTGGAGGGTCGAGGTACGAGCAGTACTTC. It translates to CASSEAGGSRYEQYF.

Turning to this clone: It is likely a read error: a sequence one base away is far more abundant. The gene calls are TRBV7-9 and TRBJ2-7; TRBD2 matches 16 bases. The junction had 8 bases not matched to a gene; V was cut back by 6 bases and J by 9 bases. The CDR3 runs to 15 residues. The germline V gene encodes CDR1 SEHNR and CDR2 FQNEAQ (reference sequence). The CDR3 region has the DNA TGTGCCAGCAGTTTTGAGGGACTAGCGGGAGGGGTGCAGTACTTC. It translates to CASSFEGLAGGVQYF.

The genes are TRBV7-9 and TRBJ2-2; weak D call: TRBD1 (5 bases). The V and J ends lost 4 bases and 3 bases respectively, with 9 bases between them. CDR1 is SEHNR and CDR2 is FQNEAQ in the germline V gene (reference sequence). The CDR3 extends over 14 amino acids. The CDR3 loop reads CASSSRQYTGELFF. CDR3 bases: TGTGCCAGCAGCTCCAGACAGTACACCGGGGAGCTGTTTTTT.

V and J are TRBV15 and TRBJ1-2; D is unresolved. Trimming took 6 bases from V and 3 from J, leaving 17 bases between them. Germline assignment: CDR1 LNHNV and CDR2 YYDKDF (reference sequence). The CDR3 totals 15 residues. The CDR3 protein is CATSSFTEGHYGYTF. The CDR3 DNA reads TGTGCCACCAGTAGCTTTACCGAAGGGCACTATGGCTACACCTTC.

This sequence joins TRBV10-1 and TRBJ2-3; D not certain. Germline CDR1 is WNHNN and CDR2 is SYGVQD (reference sequence). Trimming removed 3 bases at V and 2 bases at J, with 6 bases between. This CDR3 contains 13 residues. Written as DNA, the CDR3 is TGCGCCAGCAGTGACCCCAACACAGATACGCAGTATTTT. Translation: CASSDPNTDTQYF.

In its sample, this clone was seen a few times. The rearrangement links TRBV7-9 to TRBJ2-1; D unclear. Per the germline V gene, CDR1 is SEHNR and CDR2 is FQNEAQ (reference sequence). With 4 bases removed from V and 0 bases from J, the gap between germline ends came to 10 bases. The CDR3 covers 15 residues. CDR3 sequence: CASSSTVSSYNEQFF. The CDR3 DNA is TGTGCCAGCAGCTCCACGGTGTCCTCCTACAATGAGCAGTTCTTC.

The chain couples TRBV6-5 to TRBJ2-7; the match to TRBD2 covers 10 bases. In germline, CDR1 is MNHEY, CDR2 SVGAGI. The CDR3 consists of 15 residues. The ends lost 4 bases at V and 7 bases at J; junction bases unmatched: 10. The CDR3 here is CASSWASGSVYEQYF. The CDR3 nucleotides read TGTGCCAGCAGTTGGGCTAGCGGGAGCGTATATGAGCAGTACTTC.

V usage is TRBV7-2 and J usage is TRBJ2-1, with D perhaps given as TRBD1 or TRBD2 (6 bases each). Deletions cut 11 bases from V and 4 bases from J, with 24 bases between. CDR1 is SGHTA, CDR2 FQGNSA, per germline. This CDR3 region has 16 residues. The CDR3 region has the DNA TGTGCCTCCCGGAGGAGGGGGAAAGAGTGGTACAATGAGCAGTTCTTC. It encodes CASRRRGKEWYNEQFF.

This clone has only a few counts. J is TRBJ2-7 and V is TRBV6-5, with TRBD1 matching over 8 bases. The V gene's germline CDR1 is MNHEY and CDR2 SVGAGI. The CDR3 has 14 residues. With V trimmed by 4 bases and J by 1 base, 3 bases remained unmatched. In DNA, the CDR3 is TGTGCCAGCAGTTTCCGGGACAGGTCCTACGAGCAGTACTTC. This sequence encodes CASSFRDRSYEQYF.

The chain links TRBV27 to TRBJ2-2, with D possibly TRBD1 on 5 matching bases. The CDR3 consists of 16 residues. Germline CDR1 reads MNHEY; CDR2 reads SMNVEV (reference sequence). Between the trimmed V and J ends, which lost 3 bases and 4 bases, there was a span of 15 bases. Here the CDR3 reads CASSLGPGALTGELFF. For the CDR3, the DNA is TGTGCCAGCAGTTTGGGGCCGGGTGCGCTCACCGGGGAGCTGTTTTTT.

Concerning this clone itself: A read error may explain this, as a much larger clone is one base away. The J gene is TRBJ2-2, the V gene TRBV5-8; a possible D gene is TRBD2 (7 bases). The germline CDR1 and CDR2 sequences are SGHTS and YDEGEE. The CDR3 extends over 16 amino acids. As DNA, the CDR3 is TGCGCCAGCAGCCAAGTAATGGGGGGGCGAGTCGGGGAGCTGTTTTTT. Translated: CASSQVMGGRVGELFF.

This sequence joins TRBV28 and TRBJ1-2, with D maybe TRBD1 (5 bases). Germline lookup yields CDR1 MDHEN and CDR2 SYDVKM. Trimming pared 7 bases from V and 6 bases from J, leaving 21 bases between. The CDR3 is made up of 15 amino acids. In DNA form, the CDR3 reads TGTGCCAGCACCCCCGTCCAGGGTTGGGTGGATGGCTACACCTTC. Amino acid sequence: CASTPVQGWVDGYTF.

In this sample, this clone turned up a few times. This sample also contains other DNA sequences that code for the same CDR3. V and J are TRBV27 and TRBJ2-2; 10 nucleotides align to TRBD2. Trimming cost V 6 bases and J 4 bases; bases outside gene matches: 2. The CDR3 spans 14 residues. Germline CDR1 reads MNHEY; CDR2 reads SMNVEV (reference sequence). CDR3 residues: CASRLAGTTGELFF. CDR3 in DNA: TGTGCCAGCAGACTAGCGGGGACCACCGGGGAGCTGTTTTTT.

The gene calls are TRBV4-1 and TRBJ1-3; no clear D. Germline CDR1 MGHRA, CDR2 YSYEKL. V gave up 0 bases and J gave up 0 bases, with 9 bases separating them. The CDR3 has 16 residues. The CDR3 protein is CASSQDPASSGNTIYF. The CDR3 nucleotides read TGCGCCAGCAGCCAAGATCCCGCGAGCTCTGGAAACACCATATATTTT.

The genes are TRBV13 and TRBJ2-1; D remains unclear. Trimming removed 1 base from V and 7 bases from J, with 11 bases in between. The CDR3 extends over 14 amino acids. The germline gives CDR1 PRHDT, CDR2 FYEKMQ (reference sequence). CDR3 in amino acids: CASSLEGLVNEQFF. CDR3 coding DNA: TGTGCCAGCAGCTTAGAGGGATTGGTTAATGAGCAGTTCTTC. The whole variable domain, remainder taken from reference TRBV13 and TRBJ2-1, is AAGVIQSPRHLIKEKRETATLKCYPIPRHDTVYWYQQGPGQDPQFLISFYEKMQSDKGSIPDRFSAQQFSDYHSELNMSSLELGDSALYFCASSLEGLVNEQFFGPGTRLTVL.

This chain links TRBV12-5 with TRBJ1-1; weak D call: TRBD1 (5 bases). Germline V gives CDR1 LGHNT, CDR2 FRNRAP. The CDR3 runs to 15 residues. V lost 1 base, J lost 2 bases, and 11 bases lay in between. CDR3 DNA: TGTGCTAGTGGTTTGGCAGGGCTCGAAAACACTGAAGCTTTCTTT. This codes for CASGLAGLENTEAFF.

The table lists this clone with a few counts. The V call is TRBV25-1, the J call TRBJ1-1; possible D gene TRBD1, 5 bases. The CDR3 sequence is 15 residues long. Looked up from germline, CDR1 is MGHDK and CDR2 is SYGVNS. The germline V and J ends were trimmed by 7 bases and 1 base, with 16 bases remaining between them. CDR3 protein: CASTEWGNGNTEAFF. The CDR3 DNA reads as TGTGCCAGCACCGAATGGGGGAACGGGAACACTGAAGCTTTCTTT.